This T cell receptor beta chain was sequenced for a study of T cell responses to AZD1222 COVID-19 vaccine. Assay: immunoSEQ multiplex PCR; the TCRdb copy retains only in-frame clones and omits some. The sample consists of under 150,000 clones, roughly 90% of them appearing once. Of note for this clone: Antigen specificity is unknown.

Germline-derived CDR1 and CDR2 are SGHTA and FQGTGA. V was shortened by 4 bases and J by 2 bases, with 21 bases between the two germline ends. This CDR3 spans 18 amino acids. Study conclusions and caveats: Repertoire samples came only from after the peak T cell response. Close to half of spike-specific TCRs reportedly recognize unmutated variant regions.

This sample comprised peripheral blood, obtained on day 0 of AZD1222 vaccination. The clonotype was recovered from an adult in good health. This rearrangement joins TRBV7-3 to TRBJ2-1, with D possibly TRBD2 on 6 matching bases. CDR3 protein: CASSSQLRRGLPYNEQFF. The CDR3, as DNA: TGTGCCAGCAGCTCCCAACTTCGGCGGGGCCTCCCCTACAATGAGCAGTTCTTC. The whole variable domain, remainder taken from reference TRBV7-3 and TRBJ2-1, is GAGVSQTPSNKVTEKGKYVELRCDPISGHTALYWYRQSLGQGPEFLIYFQGTGAADDSGLPNDRFFAVRPEGSVSTLKIQRTERGDSAVYLCASSSQLRRGLPYNEQFFGPGTRLTVL.